The 9 T cell receptor beta chains below come from one sample, sequenced in a study of synovial regulatory T cells in juvenile arthritis. TCRdb keeps only in-frame clones here, not all; method: immunoSEQ multiplex PCR. This table lists some 7,700 clones. The sample consisted of Treg cells from blood. The subset here: remaining (HLA-DR-negative) circulating blood Treg cells. The receptor source for this set is a donor between 2 and 29 years old with juvenile idiopathic arthritis.

This chain uses TRBV5-1 with TRBJ2-1; the TRBD1 assignment by TCRdb is unverifiable without DNA. This CDR3 contains 14 residues. The nucleotide record is missing. Per germline, CDR1 SGHRS and CDR2 YFSETQ. The CDR3 sequence is CASSLGQYTDEQFF.

The rearrangement links TRBV4-1 to TRBJ1-1. Per germline, CDR1 MGHRA and CDR2 YSYEKL. This CDR3 region has 14 residues. No DNA is recorded. CDR3 sequence: CASRAGPMNTEAFF.

V and J are TRBV6-6 and TRBJ1-2. Germline-derived CDR1 and CDR2 are MNHNY and SVGAGI (reference sequence). This CDR3 spans 14 amino acids. The coding DNA is unavailable. The CDR3 is CASSYRGDGYGYTF.

This rearrangement joins TRBV5-4 to TRBJ2-3; TCRdb proposes TRBD2, but this gene call is untestable without DNA. The length of the CDR3 is 15 residues. No DNA accompanies this entry. The V gene's germline CDR1 is SGHNT and CDR2 YYREEE (reference sequence). The CDR3 sequence is CASSPDYEPRDTQYF. The complete variable domain, with remaining parts taken from reference TRBV5-4 and TRBJ2-3, reads ETGVTQSPTHLIKTRGQQVTLRCSSQSGHNTVSWYQQALGQGPQFIFQYYREEENGRGNFPPRFSGLQFPNYSSELNVNALELDDSALYLCASSPDYEPRDTQYFGPGTRLTVL.

The CDR3 region is CASSDTRYEQYF. The V and J genes are TRBV6-5 and TRBJ2-7; TCRdb calls TRBD1, which cannot be checked without DNA. Looked up from germline, CDR1 is MNHEY and CDR2 is SVGAGI. The CDR3 contains 12 residues. The DNA sequence is not available.

The V call is TRBV7-2, the J call TRBJ2-3; TCRdb calls TRBD1, which cannot be checked without DNA. Germline values: CDR1 SGHTA, CDR2 FQGNSA. The CDR3 consists of 11 residues. This entry has no DNA. CDR3: CAASRGSTQYF.

V and J are TRBV7-8 and TRBJ2-2; without DNA, the TCRdb call of TRBD1 cannot be checked. This CDR3 spans 14 amino acids. A DNA sequence was not provided. Germline V CDR1 and CDR2: SGHVS, FQNEAQ. CDR3 sequence: CASSLVRNTGELFF.

V usage is TRBV7-2 and J usage is TRBJ2-5; the D call of TRBD2 rests on TCRdb alone, since no DNA is present to check it. The CDR3 loop spans 11 amino acids. The protein alone is recorded here. Germline V CDR1 and CDR2: SGHTA, FQGNSA. The CDR3 here is CASSILKTQYF.

The chain is built from TRBV7-2 and TRBJ2-3; TCRdb calls TRBD2, which cannot be checked without DNA. The CDR3 has 17 residues. The DNA is unrecorded. CDR1 and CDR2 from the germline V gene are SGHTA and FQGNSA. The CDR3 loop reads CASSRRVGVSSTDTQYF.